Each of the 24 T cell receptor beta chains below was sequenced from the same sample in a study of T cell responses to AZD1222 COVID-19 vaccine. Sequencing was performed with immunoSEQ multiplex PCR; in TCRdb, only in-frame clones are kept and a portion is missing. Of approximately 110,000 clones in the sample, around 85% were seen once. The sequenced sample was peripheral blood, obtained on day 0 of AZD1222 vaccination. The receptors originated from an adult in good health.

The chain's CDR3 is CASSPLGRDTEAFF. CDR3 bases: TGCGCCAGCAGCCCACTTGGTCGGGACACTGAAGCTTTCTTT. This chain uses TRBV5-1 with TRBJ1-1; no clear D. Germline lookup yields CDR1 SGHRS and CDR2 YFSETQ. This CDR3 has 14 amino acids. Trimming shortened V by 4 bases and J by 3 bases, and 13 bases separated the two germline ends.

The genes are TRBV24-1 and TRBJ1-2; D is perhaps TRBD1 (5 bases). CDR3 length: 15 residues. Germline lookup yields CDR1 KGHDR and CDR2 SFDVKD. Trimming removed 7 bases at V and 7 bases at J, with 21 bases between. CDR3 loop: CATRPRGTSGSGYTF. CDR3 nucleotides: TGTGCCACCAGACCTCGGGGGACCTCAGGTTCTGGCTACACCTTC.

The J gene is TRBJ1-5, the V gene TRBV2, with TRBD1 as a possible D gene (5 bases). The V and J ends lost 8 bases and 6 bases respectively, with 14 bases between them. In germline, CDR1 is SNHLY, CDR2 FYNNEI. CDR3 size: 13 residues. As DNA, the CDR3 is TGTGCCAGCGAATCAGGGAGAGGTCAGCCCCAGCATTTT. The encoded protein is CASESGRGQPQHF.

This clone has just one count. The chain recombines TRBV6-2 or TRBV6-3 with TRBJ1-6, with D uncertain. CDR3 length equals 12 residues. Germline values: CDR1 MNHEY, CDR2 SVGEGT. Trimming removed 2 bases at V and 7 bases at J, with 3 bases between. CDR3 residues: CASSYQNSPLHF. CDR3 coding DNA: TGTGCCAGCAGTTACCAGAATTCACCCCTCCACTTT.

The chain carries TRBV28 and TRBJ2-3, with D perhaps TRBD2 (5 bases). The CDR3 contains 13 residues. Trimming took 7 bases from V and 3 from J, leaving 11 bases between them. CDR1 and CDR2 from the germline V gene are MDHEN and SYDVKM. The CDR3 is CASTLDPTDTQYF. DNA for the CDR3: TGTGCCAGCACACTAGATCCGACAGATACGCAGTATTTT. Based on the CDR3 plus reference TRBV28 and TRBJ2-3, the full variable domain is DVKVTQSSRYLVKRTGEKVFLECVQDMDHENMFWYRQDPGLGLRLIYFSYDVKMKEKGDIPEGYSVSREKKERFSLILESASTNQTSMYLCASTLDPTDTQYFGPGTRLTVL.

The V gene is TRBV6-6, the J gene TRBJ2-7, with TRBD1 identical over 7 bases. Germline CDR1 reads MNHNY; CDR2 reads SVGAGI (reference sequence). The CDR3 spans 14 residues. The V gene end was trimmed by 0 bases and the J gene end by 7 bases; junction bases not matched to a gene: 6. The CDR3 bases are TGTGCCAGCAGTTACTCGACAGGGTTGGGGGAGCAGTACTTC. This gives the protein CASSYSTGLGEQYF.

The V gene is TRBV11-3, the J gene TRBJ2-3; 10 bases fit TRBD2. CDR3 size: 15 residues. The ends lost 3 bases at V and 4 bases at J; junction bases unmatched: 4. Germline CDR1 and CDR2: SGHNT and YENEEA. CDR3 sequence reads: CASSFGLAGADTQYF. The CDR3 bases are TGTGCCAGCAGCTTTGGGCTAGCGGGGGCAGATACGCAGTATTTT. Drawing the rest from reference TRBV11-3 and TRBJ2-3, the complete variable domain is EAGVVQSPRYKIIEKKQPVAFWCNPISGHNTLYWYLQNLGQGPELLIRYENEEAVDDSQLPKDRFSAERLKGVDSTLKIQPAELGDSAVYLCASSFGLAGADTQYFGPGTRLTVL.

This clone appeared a single time. The same CDR3 can be traced to other DNA sequences in this sample. The chain links TRBV15 to TRBJ2-5; no definite D call. The CDR3 is made up of 14 amino acids. Germline lookup yields CDR1 LNHNV and CDR2 YYDKDF (reference sequence). V was pared by 0 bases and J by 1 base, with 6 bases between. CDR3 nucleotide sequence: TGTGCCACCAGCAGAGATCGGGCCCAAGAGACCCAGTACTTC. Its protein product is CATSRDRAQETQYF.

V and J are TRBV27 and TRBJ2-1; 8 positions agree with TRBD1. V dropped 7 bases and J dropped 6; count of bases not matched to a gene: 5. The CDR3 is made up of 13 amino acids. Germline V gene sequence: CDR1 MNHEY, CDR2 SMNVEV (reference sequence). CDR3 sequence (DNA): TGTGCCAGCAACCCTGACAGGGGCAATGAGCAGTTCTTC. This encodes CASNPDRGNEQFF.

This rearrangement joins TRBV14 to TRBJ2-2; no reliable D call. The CDR3 runs 14 residues. The V gene's germline CDR1 is SGHDN and CDR2 FVKESK. V lost 4 bases, J lost 2 bases, and 8 bases lay in between. The CDR3 loop is CASSLNTNTGELFF. As DNA, the CDR3 is TGTGCCAGCAGCCTTAACACCAACACCGGGGAGCTGTTTTTT.

The V gene is TRBV5-1, the J gene TRBJ1-1; TRBD1 aligns across 12 bases. Germline V gives CDR1 SGHRS, CDR2 YFSETQ. Trimming cost V 4 bases and J 4 bases; bases outside gene matches: 2. The CDR3 covers 14 residues. The CDR3 nucleotides are TGCGCCAGCAGCGGGACAGGGGGCTTCACTGAAGCTTTCTTT. Its translation is CASSGTGGFTEAFF.

The sample holds a few counts of this clone. CDR3 nucleotides: TGTGCCAGCACTAGTGGACTAGCGGGGGGCTACGAGCAGTACTTC. This sequence encodes CASTSGLAGGYEQYF. The genes are TRBV28 and TRBJ2-7; 14 bases align to TRBD2. J was trimmed by 3 bases and V by 7 bases; bases with no gene match: 5. Germline V gene lookup returns CDR1 MDHEN and CDR2 SYDVKM. The CDR3 is 15 amino acids.

The chain has TRBV5-1 and TRBJ2-7, with 7 bases identical to TRBD1. Germline-derived CDR1 and CDR2 are SGHRS and YFSETQ. The CDR3 is made up of 15 amino acids. Trimming cost V 0 bases and J 3 bases; bases outside gene matches: 6. The CDR3 sequence is CASSLGSGQHYEQYF. For the CDR3, the DNA is TGCGCCAGCAGCTTGGGGTCGGGACAGCACTACGAGCAGTACTTC.

The rearrangement links TRBV15 to TRBJ1-6; D is possibly TRBD1 (5 bases). Trimming shortened V by 2 bases and J by 9 bases, and 17 bases separated the two germline ends. There are 16 residues in the CDR3. The germline V gene has CDR1 LNHNV and CDR2 YYDKDF (reference sequence). DNA for the CDR3: TGTGCCACCAGCAGAACCCCGGTGGGGCACGGTTCACCCCTCCACTTT. Translated, it gives CATSRTPVGHGSPLHF.

The chain is built from TRBV6-5 and TRBJ1-5; 7 bases agree with TRBD1. Germline V gene sequence: CDR1 MNHEY, CDR2 SVGAGI. After removal of 6 bases from V and 7 bases from J, the junction contained 6 bases not matched to a gene. The CDR3 spans 13 residues. This CDR3 reads CASRGTDGQPQHF. The CDR3 bases are TGTGCCAGCAGAGGGACAGATGGCCAGCCCCAGCATTTT.

The chain recombines TRBV5-1 with TRBJ2-5; D remains unclear. Germline values: CDR1 SGHRS, CDR2 YFSETQ. V was shortened by 0 bases and J by 2 bases, with 5 bases between the two germline ends. The CDR3 is 13 amino acids. The CDR3 loop is CASSLVSQETQYF. For the CDR3, the DNA is TGCGCCAGCAGCTTGGTCAGTCAAGAGACCCAGTACTTC.

This chain links TRBV7-2 with TRBJ2-7; TRBD1 or TRBD2 may be the D gene (5 bases each). CDR3 length equals 15 residues. Germline V gene data show CDR1 as SGHTA and CDR2 as FQGNSA. Trimming stripped 3 bases from V and 0 bases from J, with 12 bases between. The CDR3: CASSFRGESSYEQYF. In nucleotides, the CDR3 is TGTGCCAGCAGCTTCCGAGGGGAGAGCTCCTACGAGCAGTACTTC.

The chain is built from TRBV4-3 and TRBJ1-5; unclear D gene. V shed 1 base and J shed 9 bases, with 16 bases lying between them. Germline assignment: CDR1 LGHNA and CDR2 YSLEER. The CDR3 totals 15 residues. The CDR3 bases are TGCGCCAGCAGCCAAGGACACAGCCTTCGAGGGCCCCAGCATTTT. Translation gives CASSQGHSLRGPQHF.

This clone has at least ten counts. This rearrangement joins TRBV10-3 to TRBJ2-1, with D possibly matching TRBD2 (5 bases). Trimming stripped 8 bases from V and 5 bases from J, with 13 bases between. Germline assignment: CDR1 ENHRY and CDR2 SYGVKD. The CDR3 spans 13 residues. The CDR3 reads CAIEGEADNEQFF. For the CDR3, the DNA is TGTGCCATCGAGGGAGAGGCCGACAATGAGCAGTTCTTC.

V is TRBV20-1 and J is TRBJ1-6; 10 bases are a match to TRBD1. Germline CDR1 and CDR2: DFQATT and SNEGSKA (reference sequence). The V and J ends lost 6 bases and 12 bases, in that order; junction bases with no gene match: 2. CDR3 length: 11 amino acids. CDR3 loop: CSAWTGGPLHF. Written as DNA, the CDR3 is TGCAGTGCGTGGACAGGGGGACCCCTCCACTTT.

V is TRBV19 and J is TRBJ2-3; the D gene is possibly TRBD2 (5 bases). CDR1 is LNHDA, CDR2 SQIVND, per germline (reference sequence). Trimming stripped 9 bases from V and 6 bases from J, with 19 bases between. The CDR3 spans 14 residues. Written as DNA, the CDR3 is TGTGCCAGCCGACCAAGAGGGTCCCTGGATACGCAGTATTTT. Its protein is CASRPRGSLDTQYF.

CDR3 coding DNA: TGTGCCAGCAGCCAAGAAGGTGGGGCGGACGAGCAGTACTTC. Its translation is CASSQEGGADEQYF. The rearrangement links TRBV3-1 (or the pseudogene TRBV3-2) to TRBJ2-7; the D gene is possibly TRBD1 (5 bases). This CDR3 has 14 residues. The germline V gene encodes CDR1 LGHDT and CDR2 YNNKEL (reference sequence). Trimming shortened V by 0 bases and J by 5 bases, and 11 bases separated the two germline ends.

The genes are TRBV3-1 (or the pseudogene TRBV3-2) and TRBJ2-7; the match to TRBD1 covers 9 bases. Germline CDR1 LGHDT, CDR2 YNNKEL (reference sequence). The CDR3 sequence is 15 residues long. The V gene end was trimmed by 6 bases and the J gene end by 3 bases; junction bases not matched to a gene: 9. The DNA of the CDR3 is TGTGCCAGCAGTCGCCGCGGGACAGGGTTCTACGAGCAGTACTTC. This gives the protein CASSRRGTGFYEQYF.

This chain uses TRBV11-3 with TRBJ1-1; the match to TRBD1 covers 7 bases. The CDR3 consists of 18 residues. J was trimmed by 0 bases and V by 1 base; bases with no gene match: 11. Germline loops: CDR1 SGHNT, CDR2 YENEEA. CDR3: CASSLGGRGQFMNTEAFF. For the CDR3, the DNA is TGTGCCAGCAGCTTAGGAGGGAGGGGACAGTTTATGAACACTGAAGCTTTCTTT.